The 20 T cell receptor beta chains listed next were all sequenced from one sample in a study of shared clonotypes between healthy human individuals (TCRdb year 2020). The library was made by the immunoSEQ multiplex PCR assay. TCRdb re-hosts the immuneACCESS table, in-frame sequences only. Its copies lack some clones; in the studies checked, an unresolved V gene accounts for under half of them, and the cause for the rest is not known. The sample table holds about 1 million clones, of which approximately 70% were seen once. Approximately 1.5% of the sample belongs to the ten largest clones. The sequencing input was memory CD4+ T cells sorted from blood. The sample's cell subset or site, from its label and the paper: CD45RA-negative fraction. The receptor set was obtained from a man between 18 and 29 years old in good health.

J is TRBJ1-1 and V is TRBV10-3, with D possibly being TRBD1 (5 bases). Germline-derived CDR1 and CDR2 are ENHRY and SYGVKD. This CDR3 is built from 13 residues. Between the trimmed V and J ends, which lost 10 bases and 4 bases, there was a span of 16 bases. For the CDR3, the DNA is TGTGCCACCTCAGCAGGGATACCCACTGAAGCTTTCTTT. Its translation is CATSAGIPTEAFF.

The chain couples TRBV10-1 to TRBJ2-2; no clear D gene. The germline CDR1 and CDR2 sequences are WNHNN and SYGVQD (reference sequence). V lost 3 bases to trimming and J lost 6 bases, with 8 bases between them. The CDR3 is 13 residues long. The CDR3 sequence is CASSEDEAGELFF. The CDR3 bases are TGCGCCAGCAGTGAAGATGAGGCCGGGGAGCTGTTTTTT.

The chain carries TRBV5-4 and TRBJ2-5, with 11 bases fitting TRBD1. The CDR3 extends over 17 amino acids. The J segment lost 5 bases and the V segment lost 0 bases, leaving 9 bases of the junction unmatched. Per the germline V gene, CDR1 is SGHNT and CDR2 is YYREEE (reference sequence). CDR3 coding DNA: TGTGCCAGCAGCTTGGCCGCTGGGACAGGGGGTTGGGAGACCCAGTACTTC. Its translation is CASSLAAGTGGWETQYF. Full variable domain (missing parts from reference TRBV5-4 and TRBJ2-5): ETGVTQSPTHLIKTRGQQVTLRCSSQSGHNTVSWYQQALGQGPQFIFQYYREEENGRGNFPPRFSGLQFPNYSSELNVNALELDDSALYLCASSLAAGTGGWETQYFGPGTRLLVL.

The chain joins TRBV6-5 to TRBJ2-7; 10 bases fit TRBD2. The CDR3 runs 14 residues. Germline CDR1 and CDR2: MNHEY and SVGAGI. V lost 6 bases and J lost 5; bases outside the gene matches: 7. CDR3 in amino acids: CASRGSGRAHEQYF. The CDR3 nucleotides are TGTGCCAGCAGGGGGAGCGGGAGGGCCCACGAGCAGTACTTC.

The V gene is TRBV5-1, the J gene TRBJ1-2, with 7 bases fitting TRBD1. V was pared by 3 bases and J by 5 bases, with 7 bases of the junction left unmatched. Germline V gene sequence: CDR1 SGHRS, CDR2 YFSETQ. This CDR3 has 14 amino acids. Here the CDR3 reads CASSSTGLGYGYTF. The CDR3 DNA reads TGCGCCAGCAGCTCGACAGGGCTTGGGTATGGCTACACCTTC. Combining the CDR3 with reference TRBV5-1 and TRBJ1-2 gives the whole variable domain KAGVTQTPRYLIKTRGQQVTLSCSPISGHRSVSWYQQTPGQGLQFLFEYFSETQRNKGNFPGRFSGRQFSNSRSEMNVSTLELGDSALYLCASSSTGLGYGYTFGSGTRLTVV.

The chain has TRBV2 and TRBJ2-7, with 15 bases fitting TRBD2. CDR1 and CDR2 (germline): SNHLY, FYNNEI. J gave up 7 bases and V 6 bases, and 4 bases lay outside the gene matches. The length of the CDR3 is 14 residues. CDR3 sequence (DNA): TGTGCCAGCAGAGCGGGACTAGCGGGGGGAGAGCAGTACTTC. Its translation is CASRAGLAGGEQYF.

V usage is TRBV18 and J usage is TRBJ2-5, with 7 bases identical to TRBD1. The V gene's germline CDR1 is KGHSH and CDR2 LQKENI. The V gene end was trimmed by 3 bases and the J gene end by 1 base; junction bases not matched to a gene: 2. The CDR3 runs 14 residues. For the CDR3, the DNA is TGTGCCAGCTCACCCGGACAGGTCCAAGAGACCCAGTACTTC. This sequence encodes CASSPGQVQETQYF.

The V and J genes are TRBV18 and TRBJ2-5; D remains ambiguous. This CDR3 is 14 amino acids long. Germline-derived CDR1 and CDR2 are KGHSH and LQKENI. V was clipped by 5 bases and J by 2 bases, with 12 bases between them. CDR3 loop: CASSSKDGQETQYF. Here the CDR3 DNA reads TGTGCCAGCTCATCAAAGGACGGTCAAGAGACCCAGTACTTC.

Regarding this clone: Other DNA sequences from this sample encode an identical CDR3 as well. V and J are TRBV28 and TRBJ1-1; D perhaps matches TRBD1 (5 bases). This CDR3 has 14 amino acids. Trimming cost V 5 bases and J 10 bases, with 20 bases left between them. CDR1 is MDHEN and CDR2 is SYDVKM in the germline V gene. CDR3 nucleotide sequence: TGTGCCAGCAGTGCGCTAACCGGGGCTCGGGGAGCTTTCTTT. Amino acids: CASSALTGARGAFF.

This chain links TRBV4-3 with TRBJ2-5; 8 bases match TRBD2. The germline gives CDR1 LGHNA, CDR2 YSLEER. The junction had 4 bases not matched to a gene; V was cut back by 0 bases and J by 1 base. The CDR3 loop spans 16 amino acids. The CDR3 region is CASSQDSGGGQETQYF. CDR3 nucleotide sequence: TGCGCCAGCAGCCAAGATTCGGGAGGGGGCCAAGAGACCCAGTACTTC.

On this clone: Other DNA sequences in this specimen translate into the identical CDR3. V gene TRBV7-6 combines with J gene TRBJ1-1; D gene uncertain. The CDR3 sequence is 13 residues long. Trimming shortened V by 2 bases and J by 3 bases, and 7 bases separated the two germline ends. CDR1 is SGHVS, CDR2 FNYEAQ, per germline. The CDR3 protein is CASSLRGHTEAFF. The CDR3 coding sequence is TGTGCCAGCAGCTTACGAGGGCACACTGAAGCTTTCTTT. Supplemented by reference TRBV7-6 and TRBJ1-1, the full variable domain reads GAGVSQSPRYKVTKRGQDVALRCDPISGHVSLYWYRQALGQGPEFLTYFNYEAQQDKSGLPNDRFSAERPEGSISTLTIQRTEQRDSAMYRCASSLRGHTEAFFGQGTRLTVV.

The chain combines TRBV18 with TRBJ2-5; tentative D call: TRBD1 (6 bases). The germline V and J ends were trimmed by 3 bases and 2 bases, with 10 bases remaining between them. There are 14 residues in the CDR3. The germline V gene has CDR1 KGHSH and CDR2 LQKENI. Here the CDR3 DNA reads TGTGCCAGCTCACCCCGGACAGAGCAAGAGACCCAGTACTTC. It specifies CASSPRTEQETQYF.

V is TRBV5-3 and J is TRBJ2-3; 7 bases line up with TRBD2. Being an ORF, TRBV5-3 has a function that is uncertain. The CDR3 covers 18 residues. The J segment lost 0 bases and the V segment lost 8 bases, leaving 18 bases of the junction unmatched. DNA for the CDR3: TGTGCCAGGCGGGGAGGGGCGGGGAGAGTGAAAAGCACAGATACGCAGTATTTT. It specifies CARRGGAGRVKSTDTQYF.

DNA for the CDR3: TGTGCCAGCAGCTTGGGAACAGGGGGCCATAATTCACCCCTCCACTTT. This codes for CASSLGTGGHNSPLHF. The chain couples TRBV5-4 to TRBJ1-6; 9 bases are a match to TRBD1. The CDR3 has 16 amino acids. Germline CDR1 is SGHNT and CDR2 is YYREEE (reference sequence). V lost 0 bases, J lost 5 bases, and 3 bases stayed unmatched.

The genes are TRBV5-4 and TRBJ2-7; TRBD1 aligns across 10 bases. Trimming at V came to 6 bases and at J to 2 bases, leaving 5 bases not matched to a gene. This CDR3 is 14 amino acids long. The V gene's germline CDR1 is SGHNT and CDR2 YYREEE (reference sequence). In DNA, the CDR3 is TGTGCCAGCACCCGGGACAGGGGCCCCTACGAGCAGTACTTC. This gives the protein CASTRDRGPYEQYF.

The DNA for the CDR3 is TGTGCCAGCAGCCCCTTTAATACGCAGTATTTT. Encoded protein: CASSPFNTQYF. The gene calls are TRBV11-2 and TRBJ2-3; unclear D gene. The CDR3 has 11 residues. Looked up from germline, CDR1 is SGHAT and CDR2 is FQNNGV. Trimming removed 5 bases at V and 7 bases at J, with 7 bases between. Supplemented by reference TRBV11-2 and TRBJ2-3, the full variable domain reads EAGVAQSPRYKIIEKRQSVAFWCNPISGHATLYWYQQILGQGPKLLIQFQNNGVVDDSQLPKDRFSAERLKGVDSTLKIQPAKLEDSAVYLCASSPFNTQYFGPGTRLTVL.

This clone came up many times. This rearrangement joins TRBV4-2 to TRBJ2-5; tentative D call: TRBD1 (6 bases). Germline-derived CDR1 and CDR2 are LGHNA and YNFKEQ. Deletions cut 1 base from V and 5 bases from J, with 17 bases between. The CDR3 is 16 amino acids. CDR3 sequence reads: CASSQGVQQGAETQYF. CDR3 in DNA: TGTGCCAGCAGCCAAGGGGTCCAACAGGGAGCGGAGACCCAGTACTTC.

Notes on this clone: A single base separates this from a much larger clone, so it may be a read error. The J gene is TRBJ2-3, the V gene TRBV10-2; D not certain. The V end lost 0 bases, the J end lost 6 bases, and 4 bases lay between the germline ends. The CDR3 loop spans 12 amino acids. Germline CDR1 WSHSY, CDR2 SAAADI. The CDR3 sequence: CASSESGDTQYF. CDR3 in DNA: TGCGCCAGCAGTGAGTCTGGGGATACGCAGTATTTT.

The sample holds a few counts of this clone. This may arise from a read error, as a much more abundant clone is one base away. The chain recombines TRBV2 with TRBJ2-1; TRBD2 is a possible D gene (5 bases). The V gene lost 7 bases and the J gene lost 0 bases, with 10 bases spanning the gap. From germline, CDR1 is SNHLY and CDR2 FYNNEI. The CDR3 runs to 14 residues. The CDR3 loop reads CASILGSSYNEQFF. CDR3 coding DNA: TGTGCCAGCATCTTAGGGAGCTCCTACAATGAGCAGTTCTTC.

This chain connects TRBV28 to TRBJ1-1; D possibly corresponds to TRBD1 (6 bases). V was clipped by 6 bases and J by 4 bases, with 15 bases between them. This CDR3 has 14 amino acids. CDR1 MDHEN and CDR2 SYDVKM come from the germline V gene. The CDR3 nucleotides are TGTGCCAGCAGCCTTCTTACAGGGACCACTGAAGCTTTCTTT. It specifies CASSLLTGTTEAFF.